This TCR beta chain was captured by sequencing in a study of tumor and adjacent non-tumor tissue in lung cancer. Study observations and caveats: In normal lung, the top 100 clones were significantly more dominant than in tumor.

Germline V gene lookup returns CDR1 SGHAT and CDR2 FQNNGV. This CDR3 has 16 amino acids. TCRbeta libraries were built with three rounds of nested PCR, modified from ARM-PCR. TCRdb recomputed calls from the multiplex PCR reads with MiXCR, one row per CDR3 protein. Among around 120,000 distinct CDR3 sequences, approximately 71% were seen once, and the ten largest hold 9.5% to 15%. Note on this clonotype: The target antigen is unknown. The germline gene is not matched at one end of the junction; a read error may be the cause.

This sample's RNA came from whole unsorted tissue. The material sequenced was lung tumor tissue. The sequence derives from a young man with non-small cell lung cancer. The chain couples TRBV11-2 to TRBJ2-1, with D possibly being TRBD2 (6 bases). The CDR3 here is CVSGSYASASYNEQSF. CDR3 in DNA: TGTGTCAGCGGCTCATATGCTAGCGCGTCCTACAATGAGCAGTCCTTC.